The next 28 T cell receptor beta chains were all read from a single sample in a study of human T cells and chemical hapten exposure. Time point specified: patch test 1, 2 weeks after DPC sensitization. Treatment specified: therapeutic diphenylcyclopropenone sensitization with weekly scalp DPC. In TCRdb, the RACE reads were re-called with MiXCR into one record per CDR3 protein. The sample includes tens of thousands of distinct CDR3 sequences, 6% to 9% of them seen just once. This specimen consisted of whole blood, obtained in connection with sensitization to the hapten diphenylcyclopropenone (DPC). The origin of the receptors is a woman aged 25 to 45 with alopecia areata. Some clones in this sample may be carry-over from other donors' samples.

This clonotype was observed many times. The V call is TRBV5-1, the J call TRBJ1-1, with D possibly being TRBD1 (5 bases). Trimming cost V 3 bases and J 0 bases, with 15 bases left between them. The germline gives CDR1 SGHRS, CDR2 YFSETQ. The CDR3 is 16 amino acids. CDR3 nucleotides: TGCGCCAGCAGCTCCTTTCCGGGACTTATGAACACTGAAGCTTTCTTT. Encoded protein: CASSSFPGLMNTEAFF.

This CDR3 reads CASKTQGLSDTEAFF. CDR3 DNA: TGTGCCAGCAAAACCCAGGGCTTGTCTGACACTGAAGCTTTCTTT. The V and J genes are TRBV2 and TRBJ1-1, with D possibly TRBD1 on 5 matching bases. V dropped 7 bases and J dropped 3 bases, with 18 bases sitting between them. Per the germline V gene, CDR1 is SNHLY and CDR2 is FYNNEI. The CDR3 is 15 residues long.

This clonotype was found many times. This chain uses TRBV12-3 or TRBV12-4 with TRBJ2-4; possibly TRBD1 or TRBD2 for D (5 bases each). V lost 1 base to trimming and J lost 1 base, with 5 bases between them. This CDR3 spans 14 amino acids. The CDR3 bases are TGTGCCAGCAGTTTAGGGGGGGCCAAAAACATTCAGTACTTC. Protein: CASSLGGAKNIQYF.

This clonotype was detected a few times. The gene calls are TRBV11-1 and TRBJ2-3; the match to TRBD1 covers 8 bases. With 5 bases clipped from V and 2 bases from J, the junction kept 9 bases outside the gene matches. Germline V gene data show CDR1 as SGHAT and CDR2 as FQDESV (reference sequence). The CDR3 is made up of 16 amino acids. In DNA, the CDR3 is TGTGCCAGCAGCACCCGGACAGGGCTTCACACAGATACGCAGTATTTT. It codes for CASSTRTGLHTDTQYF.

There are a few counts of this clonotype. The chain recombines TRBV5-1 with TRBJ1-2, with D possibly matching TRBD1 (5 bases). This CDR3 has 13 residues. CDR1 is SGHRS, CDR2 YFSETQ, per germline. The ends were cut back, 3 bases at V and 1 base at J, with 7 bases in the middle. Here the CDR3 reads CASSSGFNYGYTF. CDR3 DNA: TGCGCCAGCAGCTCAGGGTTTAACTATGGCTACACCTTC.

Ten or more counts support this clonotype. The V call is TRBV12-3 or TRBV12-4, the J call TRBJ1-1, with D possibly TRBD1 on 5 matching bases. The germline V and J ends were trimmed by 3 bases and 1 base, with 18 bases remaining between them. This CDR3 is 17 amino acids long. This chain's CDR3 is CASSFARFVGPNTEAFF. The CDR3 DNA follows: TGTGCCAGCAGTTTTGCCCGATTCGTGGGGCCGAACACTGAAGCTTTCTTT.

This clonotype was seen only a few times. The rearrangement links TRBV18 to TRBJ1-2; the D gene is possibly TRBD1 (5 bases). Germline CDR1 reads KGHSH; CDR2 reads LQKENI. Between the trimmed V and J ends, which lost 6 bases and 1 base, there was a span of 18 bases. There are 16 residues in the CDR3. CDR3 DNA: TGTGCCAGCTCGCCTAGCGGGCTGACAGTTAACTATGGCTACACCTTC. Translating it yields CASSPSGLTVNYGYTF.

This clonotype was observed at least ten times. J is TRBJ1-4 and V is TRBV29-1; D possibly corresponds to TRBD1 (5 bases). From germline, CDR1 is SQVTM and CDR2 ANQGSEA. The CDR3 has 12 residues. V lost 0 bases and J 8 bases, leaving 7 bases between the germline ends. The CDR3 nucleotides read TGCAGCGTTGAAGATGGGGGAGAAAAACTGTTTTTT. Its translation: CSVEDGGEKLFF.

As for this clonotype: A clone one base away is much larger, so this may be a read error. The chain combines TRBV29-1 with TRBJ1-2, with D hard to call. The CDR3 has 14 residues. Germline CDR1 reads SQVTM; CDR2 reads ANQGSEA. The germline V and J ends were trimmed by 4 bases and 6 bases, with 18 bases remaining between them. The CDR3 spells CSVVIPHKNDGYTF. The CDR3 DNA reads TGCAGCGTTGTGATCCCTCACAAAAACGATGGCTACACCTTC.

In this sample, this clonotype turned up a few times. The V call is TRBV7-9, the J call TRBJ1-2; D is uncertain. Trimming removed 4 bases from V and 3 bases from J, with 9 bases in between. This CDR3 has 13 residues. Germline CDR1 reads SEHNR; CDR2 reads FQNEAQ (reference sequence). The CDR3 loop is CASSSLDYYGYTF. DNA of the CDR3: TGTGCCAGCAGCTCCCTAGACTACTATGGCTACACCTTC.

This clonotype was counted at least ten times. This chain joins TRBV6-5 and TRBJ1-2; weak D call: TRBD1 (6 bases). Germline loops: CDR1 MNHEY, CDR2 SVGAGI. Between the trimmed V and J ends, which lost 8 bases and 3 bases, there was a span of 10 bases. The CDR3 has 12 residues. DNA of the CDR3: TGTGCCAGCCGACAGGCCGACTATGGCTACACCTTC. Its translation: CASRQADYGYTF.

This clonotype was detected only a few times. The V call is TRBV18, the J call TRBJ1-5; 8 nucleotides match TRBD1. Germline trimming cut 0 bases from V and 2 bases from J; bases unmatched to any gene: 6. This CDR3 contains 17 residues. CDR1 and CDR2 from the germline V gene are KGHSH and LQKENI. CDR3 in amino acids: CASSPPRQGSGNQPQHF. CDR3 in DNA: TGTGCCAGCTCACCACCGAGACAGGGGTCGGGCAATCAGCCCCAGCATTTT.

In the case of this clonotype: The junction differs from germline at one of its ends, possibly a read error. The chain recombines TRBV7-7 with TRBJ2-7; 7 bases map to TRBD2. CDR1 is SSHAT and CDR2 is FNYEAQ in the germline V gene (reference sequence). This CDR3 has 15 amino acids. Written as DNA, the CDR3 is TGTGCTAGCAGCTTAGGGACTGCAGCGGGGTGGGAGCAGTACTTC. The encoded protein is CASSLGTAAGWEQYF.

This clonotype appeared a few times. The rearrangement joins TRBV6-1 to TRBJ2-3, with TRBD2 identical over 10 bases. Losses at the gene ends were 5 bases for V and 0 bases for J; bases not matched to a gene: 5. The CDR3 loop spans 16 amino acids. Germline-derived CDR1 and CDR2 are MNHNS and SASEGT. Written as DNA, the CDR3 is TGTGCCAGCAGTTTAGCGGGGGGATTTAGCACAGATACGCAGTATTTT. This encodes CASSLAGGFSTDTQYF.

In its sample, this clonotype was seen many times. The chain links TRBV27 to TRBJ2-6; 9 nucleotides match TRBD1. V lost 6 bases to trimming and J lost 4 bases; unmatched junction nucleotides: 7. The CDR3 has 16 amino acids. Germline V gene lookup returns CDR1 MNHEY and CDR2 SMNVEV (reference sequence). CDR3 region: CASSRTGAAGANVLTF. The CDR3 bases are TGTGCCAGCAGCCGGACAGGGGCGGCAGGGGCCAACGTCCTGACTTTC.

The rearrangement joins TRBV11-3 to TRBJ1-6, with D possibly being TRBD1 (6 bases). The germline gives CDR1 SGHNT, CDR2 YENEEA. Trimming removed 1 base from V and 7 bases from J, with 8 bases in between. The CDR3 is made up of 14 amino acids. This CDR3 reads CASSLVGQNSPLHF. In nucleotides, the CDR3 is TGTGCCAGCAGCTTAGTAGGACAGAATTCACCCCTCCACTTT.

This clonotype appeared many times. V gene TRBV4-1 combines with J gene TRBJ2-3, with D possibly being TRBD1 (6 bases). CDR1 is MGHRA, CDR2 YSYEKL, per germline. Between the trimmed V and J ends, which lost 3 bases and 2 bases, there was a span of 15 bases. The CDR3 sequence is 16 residues long. The CDR3 coding sequence is TGCGCCAGCAGCCATTACAGGGATGCGGACACAGATACGCAGTATTTT. As protein: CASSHYRDADTDTQYF.

This clonotype was seen a handful of times. The chain has TRBV6-5 and TRBJ1-1; D uncertain. From germline, CDR1 is MNHEY and CDR2 SVGAGI. There are 14 residues in the CDR3. V gave up 3 bases and J gave up 0 bases, with 8 bases separating them. This CDR3 is CASSYLRVNTEAFF. In DNA, the CDR3 is TGTGCCAGCAGTTATCTCCGAGTGAACACTGAAGCTTTCTTT.

In its sample, this clonotype was seen a few times. The chain joins TRBV20-1 to TRBJ2-7, with 8 positions matching TRBD1. The V gene end was trimmed by 3 bases and the J gene end by 6 bases; junction bases not matched to a gene: 10. Germline V lookup: CDR1 DFQATT, CDR2 SNEGSKA (reference sequence). The CDR3 is made up of 14 amino acids. The CDR3 sequence: CSASPTGDYVEQYF. The CDR3 DNA reads as TGCAGTGCTAGCCCGACAGGGGATTATGTCGAGCAGTACTTC.

The chain is built from TRBV3-1 and TRBJ2-3, with 13 positions matching TRBD2. CDR1 and CDR2 from the germline V gene are LGHDT and YNNKEL (reference sequence). The V gene end was trimmed by 3 bases and the J gene end by 6 bases; junction bases not matched to a gene: 18. This CDR3 contains 20 residues. The chain's CDR3 is CASSHSTLRTSGGCRDTQYF. The CDR3, as DNA: TGTGCCAGCAGCCACTCTACACTCCGGACTAGCGGGGGATGTCGGGATACGCAGTATTTT.

There are many counts of this clonotype. The chain combines TRBV11-3 with TRBJ1-1; D possibly corresponds to TRBD1 (5 bases). With 5 bases removed from V and 7 bases from J, the gap between germline ends came to 11 bases. The CDR3 covers 12 residues. Looked up from germline, CDR1 is SGHNT and CDR2 is YENEEA. The DNA of the CDR3 is TGTGCCAGCAGCCAAAGGGGCGGTGAAGCTTTCTTT. Translating it yields CASSQRGGEAFF.

In its sample, this clonotype was seen a few times. J is TRBJ1-4 and V is TRBV7-9; D not certain. Germline V lookup: CDR1 SEHNR, CDR2 FQNEAQ (reference sequence). Trimming took off 3 bases at V and 5 bases at J, with 10 bases between the two ends. The CDR3 spans 14 residues. The CDR3 sequence: CASSFAGSNEKLFF. The CDR3 nucleotides are TGTGCCAGCAGCTTCGCCGGATCGAATGAAAAACTGTTTTTT.

Details on this clonotype: It may be a read error: a sequence one base away is much more abundant. The CDR3 region has the DNA TGTGTCAGCAGTGGGGTTTCGACGCCTACCTACGAGCAGTACTTC. Encoded protein: CVSSGVSTPTYEQYF. The J gene is TRBJ2-7, the V gene TRBV2; D is ambiguous. CDR1 is SNHLY and CDR2 is FYNNEI in the germline V gene. The CDR3 is 15 amino acids.

As to this clonotype: This may be a read error, as it is one base from a much larger clone. The chain joins TRBV29-1 to TRBJ2-3; TRBD2 matches at 7 bases. CDR1 is SQVTM and CDR2 is ANQGSEA in the germline V gene. V lost 0 bases and J lost 1; bases outside the gene matches: 7. The CDR3 contains 16 residues. The CDR3 reads CSVEDSPSGGTDTQYF. Written as DNA, the CDR3 is TGCAGCGTTGAAGATTCGCCTAGCGGAGGCACAGATACGCAGTATTTT.

This clonotype has more than one count but fewer than ten. This chain connects TRBV5-1 to TRBJ2-3, with 8 bases fitting TRBD2. Per germline, CDR1 SGHRS and CDR2 YFSETQ. The CDR3 extends over 17 amino acids. The junction had 9 bases not matched to a gene; V was cut back by 0 bases and J by 3 bases. The CDR3 bases are TGCGCCAGCAGCTTGGAAGGCGGCGGGGGGAGAACAGATACGCAGTATTTT. Amino acid sequence: CASSLEGGGGRTDTQYF.

This clonotype was counted many times. The chain is built from TRBV27 and TRBJ1-1; D call uncertain. Between the trimmed V and J ends, which lost 8 bases and 7 bases, there was a span of 11 bases. CDR3 length equals 11 residues. CDR1 and CDR2 from the germline V gene are MNHEY and SMNVEV (reference sequence). CDR3 amino acids: CASWWEREAFF. In DNA, the CDR3 is TGTGCCAGCTGGTGGGAGCGTGAAGCTTTCTTT.

This rearrangement joins TRBV12-2 to TRBJ1-1. TRBV12-2 is an annotated pseudogene. The CDR3 length is 19 residues. Here the CDR3 DNA reads TGTGCAAGTCGCTTAGCGCTCTTTTTCGACCTGAAGGCGAACACTGAAGCTTTCTTT. Residues: CASRLALFFDLKANTEAFF.

This clonotype was observed a handful of times. The genes are TRBV12-3 or TRBV12-4 and TRBJ2-6, with TRBD2 matching over 9 bases. The CDR3 runs to 18 residues. J gave up 0 bases and V 2 bases, and 5 bases lay outside the gene matches. In nucleotides, the CDR3 is TGTGCCAGCAGTTTATCAGCGGGGGGCCCCTCTGGGGCCAACGTCCTGACTTTC. It codes for CASSLSAGGPSGANVLTF.